These 21 T cell receptor beta chains came from one sample sequenced in a study of blood T cells in healthy people across ages. Using a J-beta primer mix together with a sample-barcoded 5' primer, a second PCR was run for roughly 6 to 12 cycles. TCRdb passed the 5' RACE reads through MiXCR, listing each CDR3 protein once. The sample consists of 660,000 or so distinct CDR3 sequences, roughly three fifths of them appearing once. Sequences were obtained from blood. The receptors here all came from a man aged 55 to 70 in good health.

The chain joins TRBV10-3 to TRBJ2-5, with D tentatively TRBD2 (5 bases). Trimming removed 7 bases from V and 1 base from J, with 10 bases in between. CDR1 is ENHRY, CDR2 SYGVKD, per germline. The length of the CDR3 is 13 residues. CDR3 in amino acids: CAIKQGSQETQYF. Written as DNA, the CDR3 is TGTGCCATCAAGCAAGGGAGCCAAGAGACCCAGTACTTC.

V and J are TRBV3-1 and TRBJ2-7; 8 bases agree with TRBD1. The germline V gene has CDR1 LGHDT and CDR2 YNNKEL (reference sequence). After removal of 2 bases from V and 3 bases from J, the junction contained 6 bases not matched to a gene. This CDR3 has 15 amino acids. The CDR3 nucleotides are TGTGCCAGCAGCCAAACCACAGGGGGGCACTACGAGCAGTACTTC. As protein: CASSQTTGGHYEQYF.

The rearrangement uses TRBV2 and TRBJ1-2; TRBD1 might be the D (6 bases). This CDR3 comprises 13 residues. Germline V gene lookup returns CDR1 SNHLY and CDR2 FYNNEI. The V end was cut by 6 bases, the J end by 13 bases, with 21 bases between. Here the CDR3 DNA reads TGTGCCAGCAGGGTTGGGGGCCCCCCACTCCCCACCTTC. Protein: CASRVGGPPLPTF.

The V call is TRBV13, the J call TRBJ2-2; 9 bases fit TRBD1. The V gene's germline CDR1 is PRHDT and CDR2 FYEKMQ (reference sequence). This CDR3 spans 15 amino acids. Trimming at V came to 4 bases and at J to 7 bases, leaving 7 bases not matched to a gene. The CDR3 sequence is CASSSGQGRNGELFF. CDR3 coding DNA: TGTGCCAGCAGCTCGGGACAGGGTCGTAACGGGGAGCTGTTTTTT.

The chain employs TRBV6-1 and TRBJ2-7; TRBD2 matches 7 bases. From germline, CDR1 is MNHNS and CDR2 SASEGT. CDR3 size: 14 residues. With 1 base clipped from V and 3 bases from J, the junction kept 3 bases outside the gene matches. In DNA form, the CDR3 reads TGTGCCAGCAGTGAAGGGGGGAGGGTCTACGAGCAGTACTTC. Protein: CASSEGGRVYEQYF.

Note on this clonotype: Just one base apart from a much larger clone, this may be a read error. CDR3 in amino acids: CASSLTGGNHGYTF. The CDR3 DNA reads TGTGCCAGCAGCTTGACAGGGGGCAACCATGGCTACACCTTC. The chain couples TRBV7-2 to TRBJ1-2; 10 positions match TRBD1. The CDR3 covers 14 residues. Unmatched junction bases numbered 4, after V lost 3 bases and J lost 6 bases. The germline CDR1 and CDR2 sequences are SGHTA and FQGNSA.

The chain links TRBV27 to TRBJ2-5; D is uncertain. The J call is uncertain, as TRBJ2-7 better fits the DNA end. The CDR3 contains 13 residues. CDR1 is MNHEY, CDR2 SMNVEV, per germline (reference sequence). Here the CDR3 reads CASSSSDVHEQYF. The CDR3 nucleotides are TGTGCCAGCAGTTCGTCGGACGTGCACGAGCAGTACTTC.

V gene TRBV7-9 combines with J gene TRBJ1-4, with D hard to call. The CDR3 is 14 residues long. Germline V CDR1 and CDR2: SEHNR, FQNEAQ (reference sequence). V lost 2 bases and J 8 bases, leaving 12 bases between the germline ends. The chain's CDR3 is CASSLSSAREKLFF. The DNA of the CDR3 is TGTGCCAGCAGCTTAAGCTCAGCGCGAGAAAAACTGTTTTTT.

The chain joins TRBV25-1 to TRBJ1-1; 7 bases agree with TRBD1. Germline assignment: CDR1 MGHDK and CDR2 SYGVNS. V lost 1 base and J lost 5; bases outside the gene matches: 4. The CDR3 is 14 residues long. The CDR3 loop reads CASSESTGRTEAFF. Here the CDR3 DNA reads TGTGCCAGCAGTGAATCGACAGGGAGGACTGAAGCTTTCTTT.

On this clonotype itself: This could be a read error, since a much larger clone is one nucleotide away. The V and J genes are TRBV28 and TRBJ2-5, with 11 bases lining up with TRBD2. This CDR3 has 16 amino acids. Trimming took 1 base from V and 3 from J; bases not matched to a gene: 4. Germline CDR1 reads MDHEN; CDR2 reads SYDVKM. DNA of the CDR3: TGTGCCAGCAGTTTATCGACTAGCGGGGAAGAAGAGACCCAGTACTTC. Translating gives CASSLSTSGEEETQYF. Looking up the rest from reference TRBV28 and TRBJ2-5 gives the full variable domain: DVKVTQSSRYLVKRTGEKVFLECVQDMDHENMFWYRQDPGLGLRLIYFSYDVKMKEKGDIPEGYSVSREKKERFSLILESASTNQTSMYLCASSLSTSGEEETQYFGPGTRLLVL.

The chain has TRBV10-1 and TRBJ2-3; 9 bases are a match to TRBD2. The CDR3 extends over 15 amino acids. Trimming took 5 bases from V and 9 from J; bases not matched to a gene: 12. Looked up from germline, CDR1 is WNHNN and CDR2 is SYGVQD (reference sequence). DNA of the CDR3: TGCGCCAGCAGTAAGGCTAGCGGGGAGTATGAGACGCAGTATTTT. Translating it yields CASSKASGEYETQYF.

J is TRBJ2-6 and V is TRBV10-2; possible D gene TRBD1, 6 bases. Trimming shortened V by 7 bases and J by 1 base, and 14 bases separated the two germline ends. CDR1 is WSHSY, CDR2 SAAADI, per germline. This CDR3 is 16 amino acids long. CDR3 nucleotide sequence: TGCGCCAGCAACAAACAGGGTCCATCTGGGGCCAACGTCCTGACTTTC. This codes for CASNKQGPSGANVLTF.

The J gene is TRBJ2-1, the V gene TRBV6-1; TRBD2 might be the D (5 bases). Trimming removed 2 bases at V and 5 bases at J, with 10 bases between. Per the germline V gene, CDR1 is MNHNS and CDR2 is SASEGT. This CDR3 region has 14 residues. CDR3 in DNA: TGTGCCAGCAGTGAAAACGGGATCGACAATGAGCAGTTCTTC. Translating gives CASSENGIDNEQFF.

Comments on this clonotype: A read error is possible here, since a much larger clone lies one base away. The chain has TRBV4-2 and TRBJ2-6; 7 nucleotides align to TRBD1. This CDR3 region has 18 residues. CDR1 and CDR2 (germline): LGHNA, YNFKEQ. The DNA of the CDR3 is TGTGCCAGCAGCCAAGATCGGGACAGTAGCTCTGGGGTCAACGTCCTGACTTTC. Encoded protein: CASSQDRDSSSGVNVLTF.

This chain connects TRBV6-6 to TRBJ1-5, with 7 bases identical to TRBD1. The CDR3 runs 13 residues. Germline CDR1 MNHNY, CDR2 SVGAGI (reference sequence). J gave up 7 bases and V 8 bases, and 8 bases lay outside the gene matches. The CDR3 DNA is TGTGCCAGCGGAGACAGGGAAGGACAGCCCCAGCATTTT. Its translation: CASGDREGQPQHF.

The V gene is TRBV28, the J gene TRBJ2-7; D is perhaps TRBD2 (6 bases). Trimming left V 2 bases short and J 0 bases short, with 17 bases between. In germline, CDR1 is MDHEN, CDR2 SYDVKM. The CDR3 is 17 amino acids. In DNA, the CDR3 is TGTGCCAGCAGTTTAGGTAGCGGCGCCATGTCCTCCTACGAGCAGTACTTC. This codes for CASSLGSGAMSSYEQYF. The full variable domain, its missing parts supplied by reference TRBV28 and TRBJ2-7, is DVKVTQSSRYLVKRTGEKVFLECVQDMDHENMFWYRQDPGLGLRLIYFSYDVKMKEKGDIPEGYSVSREKKERFSLILESASTNQTSMYLCASSLGSGAMSSYEQYFGPGTRLTVT.

The chain carries TRBV7-2 and TRBJ2-5; D is possibly TRBD1 (6 bases). The CDR3 is 16 amino acids. Trimming took off 1 base at V and 2 bases at J, with 14 bases between the two ends. The V gene's germline CDR1 is SGHTA and CDR2 FQGNSA. DNA of the CDR3: TGTGCCAGCAGCTTAGAGGCAGGGGCCTATCAAGAGACCCAGTACTTC. Protein product: CASSLEAGAYQETQYF.

This clonotype was found many times. The chain links TRBV20-1 to TRBJ1-5; 8 positions agree with TRBD1. The length of the CDR3 is 15 residues. Germline CDR1 and CDR2: DFQATT and SNEGSKA (reference sequence). J lost 3 bases, V lost 6 bases, and 10 bases had no gene match. As DNA, the CDR3 is TGCAGTGCCACCTCAACAGGGGGACTCAATCAGCCCCAGCATTTT. This codes for CSATSTGGLNQPQHF.

The genes are TRBV5-6 and TRBJ1-2, with D tentatively TRBD1 (6 bases). The germline V and J ends were trimmed by 4 bases and 4 bases, with 17 bases remaining between them. Germline values: CDR1 SGHDT, CDR2 YYEEEE. The CDR3 extends over 15 amino acids. CDR3 sequence: CASSQKPRGAYGYTF. CDR3 DNA: TGTGCCAGCAGCCAAAAACCACGGGGGGCCTATGGCTACACCTTC.

V usage is TRBV7-2 and J usage is TRBJ2-5; D unresolved. Germline lookup yields CDR1 SGHTA and CDR2 FQGNSA. CDR3 length: 16 residues. V was shortened by 0 bases and J by 5 bases, with 16 bases between the two germline ends. CDR3 DNA: TGTGCCAGCAGCTTAGCCCCACTTAGTGATCTGGAGACCCAGTACTTC. It translates to CASSLAPLSDLETQYF.

V gene TRBV9 combines with J gene TRBJ2-3; 8 nucleotides match TRBD2. The V and J ends lost 6 bases and 8 bases, in that order; junction bases with no gene match: 17. This CDR3 contains 16 residues. CDR1 and CDR2 (germline): SGDLS, YYNGEE. In DNA form, the CDR3 reads TGTGCCAGCATGGTGGGGAGCGGGGGCCCCTGGAGTACGCAGTATTTT. It encodes CASMVGSGGPWSTQYF.